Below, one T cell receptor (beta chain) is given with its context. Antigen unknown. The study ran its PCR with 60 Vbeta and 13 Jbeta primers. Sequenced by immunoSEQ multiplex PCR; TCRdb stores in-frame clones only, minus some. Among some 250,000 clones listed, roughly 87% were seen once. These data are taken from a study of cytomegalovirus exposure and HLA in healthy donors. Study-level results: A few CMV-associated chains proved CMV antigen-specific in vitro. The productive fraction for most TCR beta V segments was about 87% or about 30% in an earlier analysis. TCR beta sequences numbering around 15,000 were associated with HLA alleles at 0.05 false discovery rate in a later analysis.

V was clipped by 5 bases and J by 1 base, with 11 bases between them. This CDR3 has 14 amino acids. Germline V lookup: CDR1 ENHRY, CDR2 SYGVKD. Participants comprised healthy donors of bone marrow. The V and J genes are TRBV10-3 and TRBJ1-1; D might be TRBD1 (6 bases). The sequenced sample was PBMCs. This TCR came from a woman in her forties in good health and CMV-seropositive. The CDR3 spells CAISKTGENTEAFF. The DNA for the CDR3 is TGTGCCATCAGTAAGACAGGCGAGAACACTGAAGCTTTCTTT.